This T cell receptor (beta chain) was obtained from a study of cytomegalovirus exposure and HLA in healthy donors. PCR amplification relied on 60 Vbeta primers (plus 13 Jbeta primers). The method was immunoSEQ multiplex PCR; TCRdb's version includes in-frame clones alone and lacks a portion of them. The sample carries 130,000 to 150,000 clones, 80% recorded once. Study conclusions and caveats: Further analysis was carried out later, and it showed several of the most significant clusters appearing linked to common viral pathogens. Around 160 TCR beta chains were listed as cytomegalovirus-associated. A later look showed TCR association rates differing by HLA locus, highest for DRB1 and lowest for HLA-C.

With respect to this clone: Its antigen is not known.

Germline loops: CDR1 SQVTM, CDR2 ANQGSEA. The CDR3 totals 17 residues. Trimming removed 4 bases from V and 0 bases from J, with 19 bases in between. Sequencing used PBMCs. The clonotype originates from a man aged 25 to 40 in good health and CMV-seronegative. This chain uses TRBV29-1 with TRBJ2-1; D is possibly TRBD2 (5 bases). CDR3 DNA: TGCAGCGTTGCTTTTCTCTTTAGCGCAATCTCCTACAATGAGCAGTTCTTC. Translation gives CSVAFLFSAISYNEQFF.